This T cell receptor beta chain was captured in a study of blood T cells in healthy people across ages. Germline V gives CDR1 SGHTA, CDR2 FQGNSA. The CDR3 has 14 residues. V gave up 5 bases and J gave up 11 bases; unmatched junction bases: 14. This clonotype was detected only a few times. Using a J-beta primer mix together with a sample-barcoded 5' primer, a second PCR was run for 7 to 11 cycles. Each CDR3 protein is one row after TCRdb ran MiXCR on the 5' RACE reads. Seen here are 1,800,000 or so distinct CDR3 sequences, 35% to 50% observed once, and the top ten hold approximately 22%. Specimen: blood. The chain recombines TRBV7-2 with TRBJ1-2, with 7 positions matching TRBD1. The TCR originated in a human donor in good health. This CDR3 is CASSIPGGTEWYTF. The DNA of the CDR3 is TGTGCCAGCAGCATTCCCGGGGGGACAGAGTGGTACACCTTC.